This section outlines one T cell receptor (beta chain) sequence together with its context. Its antigen is not yet known. No per-base quality is available; no much larger clone lies one base away. The CDR3 measures 20 amino acids from cysteine to valine. Only the CDR3 DNA is retained, 60 bases long and in frame from the first base. V is pruned by 0 bases and J by 3 bases, leaving 17 bases of the junction without a gene match. Sequences LNHNV (CDR1) and YYDKDF (CDR2) are obtained from the germline V gene (reference sequence). The data belong to a study of T cell repertoires in cytomegalovirus infection (dated by TCRdb to 2018 to 2020). Some background on the complete study: Peptide stimulations targeted recently identified HLA-C-restricted CMV epitopes, whose presentation resists viral immunomodulation, together with well-studied HLA-B-restricted epitopes. Donor HLA type was relevant to the analysis, as public TCR beta signatures indicated carriage of CMV infection together with the matching HLA type. Study-level results and caveats: The ex vivo response was dominated by HLA-C-restricted CMV-specific TCR beta clonotypes, and the single most frequent clonotype in two of eight donors was supplied by these HLA-C-restricted clonotypes. In both this cohort and an independent roughly 350-donor cohort, the cumulative frequency of public TCR beta family members distinguished carriers of CMV infection plus the relevant HLA type.

The sample's treatment or condition label, decoded: in vitro stimulation with specific CMV peptide epitopes to enrich CMV-specific T cells. The instrument given in TCRdb is Illumina HiSeq 1500. In-frame beta chains were kept once TCRdb had trimmed the public reads at Q25 with fastp and called clones with MiXCR. Rows matching on CDR3 protein sequence are summarized as one entry with the most common DNA and genes. The sample table contains around 900,000 distinct CDR3 sequences; only one count was recorded for 31% of them. Jointly, the top ten make up around an eighth of the sample. The sequencing here drew on cultured CD8+ T cells from PBMCs, taken from culture after CMV antigen stimulation. This receptor was identified in a human donor in good health (CMV status not recorded). Some clones in this sample may be carry-over from other donors' samples. This sequence uses TRBV15 and TRBJ2-7; 10 nucleotides in the junction match TRBD2. DNA sequence: TGTGCCACCAGCAGAGATTGGAGGGAGGCTAGCGGGGGCCTAAGCTACGAGCAGTACGTC. It translates to CATSRDWREASGGLSYEQYV.